This TCR beta chain was captured in a study of blood T cell repertoires in COVID-19. Study-wide background: The origin of the acute and convalescent COVID-19 samples was the United States, Italy and Spain.

V lost 3 bases and J lost 1, with 10 bases in between. The CDR3 length is 14 residues. Germline CDR1 is SGDLS and CDR2 is YYNGEE. This clone was counted between two and nine times. Original handling: Researchers report that nucleated cell counts were estimated from reference gene primer amplification. Method: immunoSEQ multiplex PCR; TCRdb's copy keeps in-frame clones and lacks some. D and trimming were read from the DNA, whereas the V and J calls and clone size are those reported in that table. The sample records about 240,000 clones, 86% being singletons. The specimen was peripheral blood. The chain employs TRBV9 and TRBJ1-1; TRBD1 is a possible D gene (6 bases). The sequence was collected from a man aged 55-75 years with acute or convalescent COVID-19. The CDR3 spells CASSGQVWNTEAFF. The CDR3 DNA sequence: TGTGCCAGCAGCGGACAGGTATGGAACACTGAAGCTTTCTTT.